The table lists the clone carrying this T cell receptor (beta chain) with a few counts. Random hexamers served to reverse transcribe roughly 0.5 to 1 ug RNA. The authors amplified TCR beta CDR3 across 54 Vbeta and 13 Jbeta using immunoSEQ multiplex PCR. TCRdb processed the immunoSEQ multiplex PCR reads anew with MiXCR; each CDR3 protein has one entry. The sample lists fewer than 250,000 distinct CDR3 sequences, more than 85% seen once, with around 0.14% in the top ten. From blood CD8+ and CD4+ T cells, the TCR beta chain was sequenced. Included as multiple sclerosis controls were treatment-naive patients who had stable or active relapsing-remitting disease. The authors negatively isolated CD8+ and CD4+ T cells and FACS-enriched TEMRA cells. This specimen comes from a study of CD8 T cells in Susac syndrome. This CDR3 spans 14 amino acids. Between the trimmed V and J ends, which lost 5 bases and 5 bases, there was a span of 12 bases. Germline CDR1 KGHDR, CDR2 SFDVKD.

Specimen: CD8+ T cells from PBMCs. The rearrangement joins TRBV24-1 to TRBJ2-4; D unresolved. The source of this sequence is a human donor with multiple sclerosis. The CDR3 spells CATSGGTNQNIQYF. The CDR3 region has the DNA TGTGCCACCAGTGGCGGCACAAACCAAAACATTCAGTACTTC.